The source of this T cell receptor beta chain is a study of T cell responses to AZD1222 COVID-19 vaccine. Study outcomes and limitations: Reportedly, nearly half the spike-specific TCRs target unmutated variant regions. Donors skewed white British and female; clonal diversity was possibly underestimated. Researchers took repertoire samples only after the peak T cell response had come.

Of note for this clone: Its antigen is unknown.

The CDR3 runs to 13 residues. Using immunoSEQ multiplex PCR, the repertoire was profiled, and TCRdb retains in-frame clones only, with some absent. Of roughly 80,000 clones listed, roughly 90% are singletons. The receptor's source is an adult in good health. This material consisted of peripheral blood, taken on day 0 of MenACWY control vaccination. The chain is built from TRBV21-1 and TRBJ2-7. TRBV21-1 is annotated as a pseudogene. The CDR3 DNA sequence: TGTGCCAGCAGCACGGGGCGGCCCTACGAGCAGTACTTC. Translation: CASSTGRPYEQYF.